Listed below are T cell receptor beta chains from one sample, sequenced in a study of blood T cell repertoires in COVID-19. Assay used: immunoSEQ multiplex PCR; TCRdb lists only in-frame clones, some missing. Of approximately 190,000 clones listed, around 80% were seen once; the top ten hold about 6.9%. Specimen: peripheral blood. The receptors stem from a human donor with acute or convalescent COVID-19. The donor label of this sample is uncertain. Both conserved end residues are part of each CDR3. The order of the fields is V gene, J gene, D gene, clone size, CDR3 DNA, CDR3 protein. A D gene is named only where the DNA matches it firmly. Not all rows give a size; the values are once, few, many and, for expanded clones, a class.

v_call: TRBV28; j_call: TRBJ2-7; d_call: TRBD1; clone_size: -; cdr3_nt: TGTGCCAGCGGGGACAGTTCGGAGTCCTACGAGCAGTACTTC; cdr3_aa: CASGDSSESYEQYF
v_call: TRBV5-3; j_call: TRBJ1-3; d_call: -; clone_size: few; cdr3_nt: TGTGCCAGATCCGGAGTCGCTGGAAACACCATATATTTT; cdr3_aa: CARSGVAGNTIYF
v_call: TRBV20-1; j_call: TRBJ2-7; d_call: TRBD2; clone_size: -; cdr3_nt: TGCAGTGCTAGTGGGACTAGCGGGAGCGGGTACGAGCAGTACTTC; cdr3_aa: CSASGTSGSGYEQYF
v_call: TRBV24-1; j_call: TRBJ1-5; d_call: -; clone_size: once; cdr3_nt: TGTGCCACCAGTGATAGCAGGGTACCCTATAGCAATCAGCCCCAGCATTTT; cdr3_aa: CATSDSRVPYSNQPQHF
v_call: TRBV5-1; j_call: TRBJ2-1; d_call: TRBD2; clone_size: -; cdr3_nt: TGCGCCAGCAGCTTCTCGGGACTAAAAAACAATGAGCAGTTCTTC; cdr3_aa: CASSFSGLKNNEQFF
v_call: TRBV30; j_call: TRBJ1-1; d_call: -; clone_size: -; cdr3_nt: TGTGCCTTCCAGACCCCCGGGACACCGAACACTGAAGCTTTCTTT; cdr3_aa: CAFQTPGTPNTEAFF
v_call: TRBV7-2; j_call: TRBJ1-6; d_call: TRBD1; clone_size: -; cdr3_nt: TGTGCCAGCAGCTTAGGACAGGGATTGGCCTTTTCACCCCTCCACTTT; cdr3_aa: CASSLGQGLAFSPLHF
v_call: TRBV6-5; j_call: TRBJ2-7; d_call: TRBD2; clone_size: -; cdr3_nt: TGTGCCAGCAGTTCGGGAGGGATCGGCGAGCAGTACTTC; cdr3_aa: CASSSGGIGEQYF
v_call: TRBV5-1; j_call: TRBJ1-1; d_call: TRBD1; clone_size: -; cdr3_nt: TGCGCCAGCCGGACAACAGGGGCCACTGAAGCTTTCTTT; cdr3_aa: CASRTTGATEAFF
v_call: TRBV27; j_call: TRBJ2-2; d_call: TRBD2; clone_size: once; cdr3_nt: TGTGCCAGCAGTTCACCGGGGGGATGGTCCGGGGAGCTGTTTTTT; cdr3_aa: CASSSPGGWSGELFF
v_call: TRBV29-1; j_call: TRBJ1-3; d_call: TRBD1; clone_size: -; cdr3_nt: TGCAGCGTTGGGACAGGGCTAAGCTCTGGAAACACCATATATTTT; cdr3_aa: CSVGTGLSSGNTIYF
v_call: TRBV6-5; j_call: TRBJ1-6; d_call: -; clone_size: -; cdr3_nt: TGTGCCAGCAGTTTACCCCCCCGGGGAGGGAATTCACCCCTCCACTTT; cdr3_aa: CASSLPPRGGNSPLHF
v_call: TRBV3-1/TRBV3-2; j_call: TRBJ2-7; d_call: -; clone_size: -; cdr3_nt: TGTGCCAGCAGCCAGACGAGGATAGAGCAGTACTTC; cdr3_aa: CASSQTRIEQYF
v_call: TRBV7-8; j_call: TRBJ2-7; d_call: -; clone_size: -; cdr3_nt: TGTGCCAGCAGCCCCGGACCGGGAAAAAAATACTTC; cdr3_aa: CASSPGPGKKYF
v_call: TRBV9; j_call: TRBJ2-2; d_call: TRBD2; clone_size: -; cdr3_nt: TGTGCCAGCAGCGTAGGGGGGACTAGGTTCTCCGGGGAGCTGTTTTTT; cdr3_aa: CASSVGGTRFSGELFF
v_call: TRBV10-2; j_call: TRBJ2-5; d_call: TRBD2; clone_size: -; cdr3_nt: TGCGCCAGCGGGGGGGGTACTAGCGGAGAGACCCAGTACTTC; cdr3_aa: CASGGGTSGETQYF
v_call: TRBV30; j_call: TRBJ2-5; d_call: -; clone_size: -; cdr3_nt: TGTGCCTGGAGTTACGGAGCCGGCCCCCAAGAGACCCAGTACTTC; cdr3_aa: CAWSYGAGPQETQYF
v_call: TRBV7-2; j_call: TRBJ2-1; d_call: TRBD2; clone_size: -; cdr3_nt: TGTGCCAGCAGCCGTAGGACGGGACTAGCCGGCGAGCAGTTCTTC; cdr3_aa: CASSRRTGLAGEQFF
v_call: TRBV27; j_call: TRBJ2-7; d_call: TRBD1; clone_size: -; cdr3_nt: TGTGCCAGCAGTCGGACAGGCCCCTACGAGCAGTACTTC; cdr3_aa: CASSRTGPYEQYF
v_call: TRBV7-9; j_call: TRBJ2-3; d_call: -; clone_size: few; cdr3_nt: TGTGCCAGCAGCTTAGGCGACCAGGTAAAAAGGAACACAGATACGCAGTATTTT; cdr3_aa: CASSLGDQVKRNTDTQYF
v_call: TRBV6-2/TRBV6-3; j_call: TRBJ1-3; d_call: -; clone_size: -; cdr3_nt: TGTGCCAGCAGTTACTCGGCGGCCCTCTCTGGAAACACCATATATTTT; cdr3_aa: CASSYSAALSGNTIYF
v_call: TRBV24-1; j_call: TRBJ2-2; d_call: TRBD2; clone_size: -; cdr3_nt: TGTGCCACCAGTGATGCCAATAGCGGGAACAGGGCCGGGGAGCTGTTTTTT; cdr3_aa: CATSDANSGNRAGELFF
v_call: TRBV12-3/TRBV12-4; j_call: TRBJ2-7; d_call: TRBD1; clone_size: -; cdr3_nt: TGTGCCAGCAGCCGGGACAGGGGGAACGAGCAGTACTTC; cdr3_aa: CASSRDRGNEQYF
v_call: TRBV21-1; j_call: TRBJ2-3; d_call: -; clone_size: -; cdr3_nt: -; cdr3_aa: CASSRGVAGGANTQYF
v_call: TRBV3-1/TRBV3-2; j_call: TRBJ2-1; d_call: TRBD2; clone_size: -; cdr3_nt: TGTGCCAGCAGCCAGACGGGACTACCAGGGTCCTACAATGAGCAGTTCTTC; cdr3_aa: CASSQTGLPGSYNEQFF
v_call: TRBV11-2; j_call: TRBJ1-4; d_call: TRBD1; clone_size: -; cdr3_nt: TGTGCCAGCAGCTTAGGTGCCGGGACAGGGCAAAAACTGTTTTTT; cdr3_aa: CASSLGAGTGQKLFF
v_call: TRBV19; j_call: TRBJ1-3; d_call: -; clone_size: -; cdr3_nt: TGTGCCAGTAGTCCCGGACATCCTGGAAACACCATATATTTT; cdr3_aa: CASSPGHPGNTIYF
v_call: TRBV18; j_call: TRBJ2-1; d_call: -; clone_size: few; cdr3_nt: TGTGCCAGCTCACAGGGCGGGGTGTACAATGAGCAGTTCTTC; cdr3_aa: CASSQGGVYNEQFF
v_call: TRBV7-9; j_call: TRBJ1-2; d_call: -; clone_size: -; cdr3_nt: TGTGCCAGCAGCTTAGAAATGCAGGGGCCTGGGTGCTTC; cdr3_aa: CASSLEMQGPGCF